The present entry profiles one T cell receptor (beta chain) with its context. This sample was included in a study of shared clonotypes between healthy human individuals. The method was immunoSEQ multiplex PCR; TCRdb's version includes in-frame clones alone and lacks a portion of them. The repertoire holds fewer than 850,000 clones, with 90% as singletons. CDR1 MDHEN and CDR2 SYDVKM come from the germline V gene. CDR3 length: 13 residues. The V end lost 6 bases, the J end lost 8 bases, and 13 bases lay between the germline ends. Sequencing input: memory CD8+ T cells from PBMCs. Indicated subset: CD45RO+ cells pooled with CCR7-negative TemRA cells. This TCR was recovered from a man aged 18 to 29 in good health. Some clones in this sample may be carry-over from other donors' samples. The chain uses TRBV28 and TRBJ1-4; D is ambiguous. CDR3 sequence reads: CASSSSVGEKLFF. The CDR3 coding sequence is TGTGCCAGCAGCTCCAGCGTGGGGGAAAAACTGTTTTTT. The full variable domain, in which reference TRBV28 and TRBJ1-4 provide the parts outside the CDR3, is DVKVTQSSRYLVKRTGEKVFLECVQDMDHENMFWYRQDPGLGLRLIYFSYDVKMKEKGDIPEGYSVSREKKERFSLILESASTNQTSMYLCASSSSVGEKLFFGSGTQLSVL.